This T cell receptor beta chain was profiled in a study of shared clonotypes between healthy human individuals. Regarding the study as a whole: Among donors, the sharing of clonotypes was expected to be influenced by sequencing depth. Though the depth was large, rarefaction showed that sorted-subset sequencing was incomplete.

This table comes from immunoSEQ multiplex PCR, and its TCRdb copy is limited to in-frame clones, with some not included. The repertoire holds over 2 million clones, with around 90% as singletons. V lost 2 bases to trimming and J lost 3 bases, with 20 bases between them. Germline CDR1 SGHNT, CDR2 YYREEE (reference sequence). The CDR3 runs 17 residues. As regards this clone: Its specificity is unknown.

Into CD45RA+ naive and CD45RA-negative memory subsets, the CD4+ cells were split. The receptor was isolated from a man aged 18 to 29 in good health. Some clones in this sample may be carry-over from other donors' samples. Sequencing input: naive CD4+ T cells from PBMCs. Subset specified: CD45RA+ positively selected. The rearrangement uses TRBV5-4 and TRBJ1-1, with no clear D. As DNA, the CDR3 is TGTGCCAGCAGCTTCTTGTTTGGATCACGTGGGGACACTGAAGCTTTCTTT. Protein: CASSFLFGSRGDTEAFF.